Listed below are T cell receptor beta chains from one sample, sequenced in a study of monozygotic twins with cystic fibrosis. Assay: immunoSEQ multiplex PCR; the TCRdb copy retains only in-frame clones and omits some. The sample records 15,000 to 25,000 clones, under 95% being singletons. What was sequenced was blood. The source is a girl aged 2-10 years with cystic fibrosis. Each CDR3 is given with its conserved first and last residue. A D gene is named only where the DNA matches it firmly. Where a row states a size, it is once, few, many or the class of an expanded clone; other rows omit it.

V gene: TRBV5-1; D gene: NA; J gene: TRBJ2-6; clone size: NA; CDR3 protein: CASSLERGSGANVLTF; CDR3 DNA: TGCGCCAGCAGCTTGGAAAGGGGCTCTGGGGCCAACGTCCTGACTTTC
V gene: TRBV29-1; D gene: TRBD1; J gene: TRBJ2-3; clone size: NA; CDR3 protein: CSVSGQGSTDTQYF; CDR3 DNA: TGCAGCGTTTCAGGACAGGGCAGCACAGATACGCAGTATTTT
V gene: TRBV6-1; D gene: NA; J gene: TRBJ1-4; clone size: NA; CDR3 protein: CASSEALQGGNEKLFF; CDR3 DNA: TGTGCCAGCAGTGAAGCTCTCCAGGGAGGCAATGAAAAACTGTTTTTT
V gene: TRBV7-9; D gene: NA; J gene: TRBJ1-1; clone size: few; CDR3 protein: CASSPPLEEAFF; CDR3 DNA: TGTGCCAGCAGCCCCCCTCTCGAAGAAGCTTTCTTT
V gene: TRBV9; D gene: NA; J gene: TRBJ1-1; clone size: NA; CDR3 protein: CASGKPGTITEAFF; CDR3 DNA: TGTGCCAGCGGGAAGCCGGGAACGATCACTGAAGCTTTCTTT
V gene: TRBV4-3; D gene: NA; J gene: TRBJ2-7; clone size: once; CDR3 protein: CASSQGKGGAYEQYF; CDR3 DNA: TGCGCCAGCAGCCAAGGAAAAGGAGGGGCCTACGAGCAGTACTTC
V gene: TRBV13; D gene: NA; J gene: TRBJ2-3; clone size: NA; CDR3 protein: CASSFRGPSTDTQYF; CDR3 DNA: TGTGCCAGCAGCTTCCGGGGCCCAAGCACAGATACGCAGTATTTT
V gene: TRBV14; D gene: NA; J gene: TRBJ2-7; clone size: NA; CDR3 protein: CASSQLNREQYF; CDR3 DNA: TGTGCCAGCAGCCAATTGAACAGGGAGCAGTACTTC
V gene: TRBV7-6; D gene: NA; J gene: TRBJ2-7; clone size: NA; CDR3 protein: CASSPRVGVYEQYF; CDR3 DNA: TGTGCCAGCAGCCCCCGGGTAGGGGTCTACGAGCAGTACTTC
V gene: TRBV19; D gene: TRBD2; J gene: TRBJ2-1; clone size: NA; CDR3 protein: CASSIFTSGNSYNEQFF; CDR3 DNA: TGTGCCAGTAGTATCTTCACTAGCGGGAACTCCTACAATGAGCAGTTCTTC
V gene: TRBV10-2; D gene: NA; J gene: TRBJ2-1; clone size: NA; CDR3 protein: CASSGPKGDLYNEQFF; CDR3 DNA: TGCGCCAGCAGTGGGCCGAAGGGGGACTTATACAATGAGCAGTTCTTC
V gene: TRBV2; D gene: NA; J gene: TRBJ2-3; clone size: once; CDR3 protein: CASRDYGTDTQYF; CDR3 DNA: TGTGCCAGCAGAGACTATGGCACAGATACGCAGTATTTT
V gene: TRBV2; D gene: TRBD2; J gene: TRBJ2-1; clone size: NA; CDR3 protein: CASSGGLAGVGYNEQFF; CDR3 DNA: TGTGCCAGCAGTGGGGGACTAGCGGGAGTTGGCTACAATGAGCAGTTCTTC
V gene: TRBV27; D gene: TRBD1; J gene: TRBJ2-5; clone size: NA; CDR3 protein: CASRLQGAGETQYF; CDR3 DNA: TGTGCCAGCAGACTACAGGGGGCGGGGGAGACCCAGTACTTC
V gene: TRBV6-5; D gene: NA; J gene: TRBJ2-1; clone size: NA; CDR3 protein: CASSYSPGYNEQFF; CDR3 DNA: TGTGCCAGCAGTTACTCCCCGGGTTACAATGAGCAGTTCTTC
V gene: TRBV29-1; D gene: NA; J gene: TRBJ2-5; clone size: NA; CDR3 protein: CSVLGTPGGGETQYF; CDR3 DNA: TGCAGCGTACTAGGGACACCCGGGGGTGGAGAGACCCAGTACTTC
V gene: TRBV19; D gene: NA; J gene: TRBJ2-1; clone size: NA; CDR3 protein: CASSETYNEQFF; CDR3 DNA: TGTGCGTCTTCTGAAACCTACAATGAGCAGTTCTTC
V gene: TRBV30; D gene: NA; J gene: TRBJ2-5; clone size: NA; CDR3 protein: CAWSLSSSDLDQYF; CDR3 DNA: TGTGCCTGGAGCCTAAGTAGCAGCGATTTGGACCAGTACTTC
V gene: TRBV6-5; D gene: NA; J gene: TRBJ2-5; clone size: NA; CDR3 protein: CASSYSILVRETQYF; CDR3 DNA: TGTGCCAGCAGTTACTCGATCTTGGTGAGGGAGACCCAGTACTTC
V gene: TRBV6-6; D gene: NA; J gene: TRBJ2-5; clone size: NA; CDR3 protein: CASRQVIGRSQETQYF; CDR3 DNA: TGTGCCAGCAGGCAGGTTATAGGGCGCAGTCAAGAGACCCAGTACTTC
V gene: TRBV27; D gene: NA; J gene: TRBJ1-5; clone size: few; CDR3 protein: CASSLSGGGDQPQHF; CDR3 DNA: TGTGCCAGCAGTTTATCAGGCGGGGGAGATCAGCCCCAGCATTTT
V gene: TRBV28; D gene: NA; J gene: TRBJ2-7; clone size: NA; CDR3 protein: CASGASYEQYF; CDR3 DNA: TGTGCCAGCGGGGCTTCCTACGAGCAGTACTTC
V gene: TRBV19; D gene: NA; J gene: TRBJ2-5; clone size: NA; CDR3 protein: CASSIFASETQYF; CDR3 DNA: TGTGCCAGTAGTATTTTCGCGTCGGAGACCCAGTACTTC
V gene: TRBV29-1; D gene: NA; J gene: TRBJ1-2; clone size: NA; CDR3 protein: CSVQGGYGYTF; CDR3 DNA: TGCAGCGTACAGGGAGGTTATGGCTACACCTTC
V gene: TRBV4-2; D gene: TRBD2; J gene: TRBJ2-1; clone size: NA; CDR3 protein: CASSQDPSSGSYNEQFF; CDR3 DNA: TGTGCCAGCAGCCAGGATCCTTCTAGCGGGAGCTACAATGAGCAGTTCTTC
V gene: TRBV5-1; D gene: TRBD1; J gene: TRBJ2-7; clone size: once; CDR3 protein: CASSPVPGTGVHGRYEQYF; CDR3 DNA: TGCGCCAGCAGCCCCGTCCCTGGGACAGGGGTACACGGAAGATACGAGCAGTACTTC
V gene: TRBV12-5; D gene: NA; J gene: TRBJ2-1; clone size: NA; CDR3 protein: CASGLAPEQANEQFF; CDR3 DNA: TGTGCTAGTGGTTTGGCCCCGGAACAGGCGAATGAGCAGTTCTTC
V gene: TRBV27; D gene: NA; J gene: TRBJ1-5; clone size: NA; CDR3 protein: CASSLSGRVNQPQHF; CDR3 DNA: TGTGCCAGCAGTTTATCGGGACGGGTCAATCAGCCCCAGCATTTT
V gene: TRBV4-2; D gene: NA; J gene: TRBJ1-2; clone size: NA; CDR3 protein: CASSQEGRTYGYTF; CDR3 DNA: TGTGCCAGCAGCCAAGAAGGACGGACCTATGGCTACACCTTC
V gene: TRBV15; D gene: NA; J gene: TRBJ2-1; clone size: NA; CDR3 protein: CATNQGGVGQGHNEQFF; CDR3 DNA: TGTGCCACCAACCAAGGGGGGGTCGGGCAGGGACACAATGAGCAGTTCTTC
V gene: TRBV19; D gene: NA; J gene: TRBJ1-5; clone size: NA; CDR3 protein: CASTPLRQGTGSNQPQHF; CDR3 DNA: TGTGCCAGTACCCCTCTACGGCAGGGGACCGGGAGCAATCAGCCCCAGCATTTT
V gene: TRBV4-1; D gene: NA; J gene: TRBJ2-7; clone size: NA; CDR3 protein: CASSQDSGRSSYEQYF; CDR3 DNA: TGCGCCAGCAGCCAAGACTCAGGTCGGAGCTCCTACGAGCAGTACTTC
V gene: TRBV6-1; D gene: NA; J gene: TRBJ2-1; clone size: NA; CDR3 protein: CASSVGQRVNEQFF; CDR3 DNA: TGTGCCAGCAGTGTAGGCCAGCGCGTGAATGAGCAGTTCTTC
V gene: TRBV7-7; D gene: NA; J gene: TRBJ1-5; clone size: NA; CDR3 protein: CASSLDGTRPNQPQHF; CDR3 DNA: TGTGCCAGCAGCTTAGATGGGACTCGCCCTAATCAGCCCCAGCATTTT
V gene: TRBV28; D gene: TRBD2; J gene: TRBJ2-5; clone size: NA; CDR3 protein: CASSLWTSGQETQYF; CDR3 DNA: TGTGCCAGCAGTCTATGGACTAGCGGCCAAGAGACCCAGTACTTC
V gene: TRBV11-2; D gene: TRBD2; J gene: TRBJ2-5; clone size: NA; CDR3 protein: CASSLEAGGRQTQYF; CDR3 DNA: TGTGCCAGCAGCTTAGAAGCGGGGGGGCGACAGACCCAGTACTTC
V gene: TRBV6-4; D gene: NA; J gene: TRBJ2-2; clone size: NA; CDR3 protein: CASRDRNTGELFF; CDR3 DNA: TGTGCCAGCAGGGACAGGAACACCGGGGAGCTGTTTTTT
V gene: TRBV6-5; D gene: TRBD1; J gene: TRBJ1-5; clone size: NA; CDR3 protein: CASSYSGQGSQPQHF; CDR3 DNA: TGTGCCAGCAGTTACTCGGGACAGGGCTCCCAGCCCCAGCATTTT
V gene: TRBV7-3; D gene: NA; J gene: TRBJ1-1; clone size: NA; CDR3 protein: CASSLTGNTEAFF; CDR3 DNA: TGTGCCAGCAGCCTCACAGGGAACACTGAAGCTTTCTTT
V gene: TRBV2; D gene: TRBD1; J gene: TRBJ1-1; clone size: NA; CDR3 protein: CASRQDRVVAFF; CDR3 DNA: TGTGCCAGCAGACAAGACAGGGTAGTAGCTTTCTTT
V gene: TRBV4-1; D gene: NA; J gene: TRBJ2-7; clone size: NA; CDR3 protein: CASSPTKGPYEQYF; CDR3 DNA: TGCGCCAGCAGCCCCACAAAGGGGCCCTACGAGCAGTACTTC
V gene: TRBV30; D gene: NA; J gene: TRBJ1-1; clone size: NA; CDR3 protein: CAWTLGGGTEAFF; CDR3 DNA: TGTGCCTGGACCTTAGGGGGGGGGACTGAAGCTTTCTTT
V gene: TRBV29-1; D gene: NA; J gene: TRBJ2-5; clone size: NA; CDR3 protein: CSVERGRVQETQYF; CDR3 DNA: TGCAGCGTTGAACGGGGCAGAGTCCAAGAGACCCAGTACTTC
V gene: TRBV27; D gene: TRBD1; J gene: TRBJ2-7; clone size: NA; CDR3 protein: CASSSTGTEAYEQYF; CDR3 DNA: TGTGCCAGCAGTTCTACCGGGACAGAAGCCTACGAGCAGTACTTC
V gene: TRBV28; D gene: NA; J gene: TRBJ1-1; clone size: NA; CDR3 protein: CASNIGYRADKEAFF; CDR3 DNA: TGTGCCAGCAACATCGGGTACAGGGCGGACAAAGAAGCTTTCTTT
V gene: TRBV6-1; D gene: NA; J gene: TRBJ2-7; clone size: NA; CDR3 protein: CASSEEQGGSYEQYF; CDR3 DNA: TGTGCCAGCAGTGAAGAACAGGGCGGGTCCTACGAGCAGTACTTC
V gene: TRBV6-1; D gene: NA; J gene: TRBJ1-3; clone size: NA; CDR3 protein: CASSDLQGSGNTIYF; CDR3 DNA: TGTGCCAGCAGTGATTTGCAAGGTTCTGGAAACACCATATATTTT
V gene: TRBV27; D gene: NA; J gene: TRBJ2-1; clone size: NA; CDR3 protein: CASSPYGGTYNEQFF; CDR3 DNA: TGTGCCAGCAGTCCCTATGGGGGTACCTACAATGAGCAGTTCTTC
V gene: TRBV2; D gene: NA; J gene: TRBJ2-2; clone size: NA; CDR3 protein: CAKGGFDKYTGELFF; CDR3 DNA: TGTGCCAAGGGTGGGTTTGACAAATACACCGGGGAGCTGTTTTTT
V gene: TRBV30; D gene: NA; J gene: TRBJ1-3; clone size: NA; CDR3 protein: CAWSPLSSGNTIYF; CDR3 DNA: TGTGCCTGGAGTCCCCTCAGCTCTGGAAACACCATATATTTT
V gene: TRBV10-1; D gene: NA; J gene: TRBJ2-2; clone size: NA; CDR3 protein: CASSEGLLTGELFF; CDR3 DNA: TGCGCCAGCAGTGAGGGACTACTCACCGGGGAGCTGTTTTTT
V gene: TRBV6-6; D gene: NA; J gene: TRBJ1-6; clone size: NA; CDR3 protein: CASSYSRARRDSPLHF; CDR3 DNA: TGTGCCAGCAGTTACTCACGGGCCCGACGGGACTCACCCCTCCACTTT
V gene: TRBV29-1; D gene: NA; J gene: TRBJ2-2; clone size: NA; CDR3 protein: CSGYKNTGELFF; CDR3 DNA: TGCAGCGGATACAAGAACACCGGGGAGCTGTTTTTT
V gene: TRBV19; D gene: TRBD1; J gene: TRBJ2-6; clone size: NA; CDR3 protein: CASASPGQSYSGANVLTF; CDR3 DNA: TGTGCCAGTGCATCCCCGGGACAGAGTTACTCTGGGGCCAACGTCCTGACTTTC
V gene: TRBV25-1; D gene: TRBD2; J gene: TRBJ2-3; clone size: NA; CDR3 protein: CATTGLADLLGTQYF; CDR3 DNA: TGTGCCACAACGGGCCTAGCGGACCTCCTAGGTACGCAGTATTTT
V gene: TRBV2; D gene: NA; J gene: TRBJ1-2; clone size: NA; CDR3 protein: CATRGTYFHYGYTF; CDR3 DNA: TGTGCCACCCGGGGGACATATTTCCACTATGGCTACACCTTC
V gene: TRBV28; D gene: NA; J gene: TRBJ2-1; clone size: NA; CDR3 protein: CASSSPRDYNEQFF; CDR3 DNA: TGTGCCAGCAGTTCTCCGCGAGACTACAATGAGCAGTTCTTC
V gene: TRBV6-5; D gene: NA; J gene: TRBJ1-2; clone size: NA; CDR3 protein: CASSPGLEGYTF; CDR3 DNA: TGTGCCAGCAGTCCAGGGCTAGAAGGCTACACCTTC
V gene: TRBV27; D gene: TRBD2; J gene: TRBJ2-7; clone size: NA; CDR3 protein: CASSLSSLSGSYEQYF; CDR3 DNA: TGTGCCAGCAGTTTATCTTCCCTTAGCGGGAGCTACGAGCAGTACTTC